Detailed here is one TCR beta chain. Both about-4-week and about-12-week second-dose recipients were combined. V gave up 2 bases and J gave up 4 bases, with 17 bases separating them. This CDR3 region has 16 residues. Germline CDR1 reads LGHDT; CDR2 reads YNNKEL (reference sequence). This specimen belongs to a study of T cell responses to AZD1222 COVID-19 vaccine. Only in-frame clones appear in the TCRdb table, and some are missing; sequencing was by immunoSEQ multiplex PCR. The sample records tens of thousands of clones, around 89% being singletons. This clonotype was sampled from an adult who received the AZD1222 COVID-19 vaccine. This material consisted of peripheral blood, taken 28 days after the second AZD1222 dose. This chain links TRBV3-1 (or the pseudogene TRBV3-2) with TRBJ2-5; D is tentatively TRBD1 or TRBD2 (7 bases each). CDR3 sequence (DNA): TGTGCCAGCAGCCAACGAGGCAGGGGGGGCAGAGAGACCCAGTACTTC. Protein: CASSQRGRGGRETQYF.